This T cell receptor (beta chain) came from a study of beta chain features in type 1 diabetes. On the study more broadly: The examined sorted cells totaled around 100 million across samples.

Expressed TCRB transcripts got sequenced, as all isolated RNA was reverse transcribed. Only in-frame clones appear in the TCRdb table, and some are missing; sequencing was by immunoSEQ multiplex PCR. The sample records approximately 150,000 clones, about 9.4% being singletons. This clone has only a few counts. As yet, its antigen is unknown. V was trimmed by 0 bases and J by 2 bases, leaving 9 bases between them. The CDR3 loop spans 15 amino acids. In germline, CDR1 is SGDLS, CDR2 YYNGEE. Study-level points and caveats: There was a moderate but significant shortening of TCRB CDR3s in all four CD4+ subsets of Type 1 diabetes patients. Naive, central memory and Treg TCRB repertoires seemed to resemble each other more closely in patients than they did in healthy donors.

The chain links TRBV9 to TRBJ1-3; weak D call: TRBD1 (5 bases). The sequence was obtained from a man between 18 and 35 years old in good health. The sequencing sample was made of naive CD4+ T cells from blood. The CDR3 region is CASSVAWGAGNTIYF. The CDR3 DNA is TGTGCCAGCAGCGTAGCCTGGGGGGCTGGAAACACCATATATTTT.